This T cell receptor beta chain was identified during a study of CD8 T cells in ankylosing spondylitis. One entry per CDR3 protein, called by TCRdb with MiXCR from the 5' RACE reads. Of 69,000 or so distinct CDR3 sequences detected, roughly 5.2% appear once; the ten largest clones hold approximately 2%. CDR3 size: 14 residues. Germline V CDR1 and CDR2: SGHTA, FQGNSA. With V trimmed by 5 bases and J by 6 bases, 8 bases remained unmatched. The sequence was obtained from a male donor with ankylosing spondylitis or in good health (not recorded which). Sequencing input: blood, either unsorted or a sorted T cell fraction (not recorded which). V usage is TRBV7-2 and J usage is TRBJ1-1; 8 bases line up with TRBD1. CDR3 loop: CASSKQGAPAEAFF. CDR3 bases: TGTGCCAGCAGCAAGCAGGGGGCGCCGGCTGAAGCTTTCTTT. The full variable domain, in which reference TRBV7-2 and TRBJ1-1 provide the parts outside the CDR3, is GAGVSQSPSNKVTEKGKDVELRCDPISGHTALYWYRQSLGQGLEFLIYFQGNSAPDKSGLPSDRFSAERTGGSVSTLTIQRTQQEDSAVYLCASSKQGAPAEAFFGQGTRLTVV.